What follows is one TCR beta chain and its context. Its antigen is undetermined. The data originate from a study of T cells in Graves' hyperthyroidism and ophthalmopathy. Study results and limitations: Using 13 V-J features, a model discriminated ophthalmopathy from stable hyperthyroidism.

Germline loops: CDR1 KGHSH, CDR2 LQKENI. This CDR3 spans 14 amino acids. The V gene lost 1 base and the J gene lost 3 bases, with 10 bases spanning the gap. Amplification targeted TCR beta CDR3 regions from RNA transcripts. An initial round of RT-PCR targeting the TCR CDR3 relied on the HTBI primer set. TCRdb independently ran MiXCR on the multiplex PCR reads; one entry per CDR3 protein. The sample records more than 550,000 distinct CDR3 sequences, around 19% being singletons. This rearrangement joins TRBV18 to TRBJ2-7, with a tentative D call TRBD1 (5 bases). The sequenced sample was blood. The receptor's source is a woman aged 50 to 65 with Graves' hyperthyroidism that later progressed to Graves' ophthalmopathy. The CDR3 here is CASSPRERGYEQYF. The CDR3 nucleotides are TGTGCCAGCTCACCACGCGAAAGGGGCTACGAGCAGTACTTC.